This TCR beta chain came from a study of OX40 agonist ivuxolimab in advanced cancers. Study background: Six ivuxolimab dose levels, 0.01 to 10 mg/kg, were given intravenously every 2 weeks.

In the case of this clone: Its antigen is as yet unknown.

Using immunoSEQ multiplex PCR, the repertoire was profiled, and TCRdb retains in-frame clones only, with some absent. The sample consists of 55,000 to 70,000 clones, approximately 86% of them appearing once. General study findings and limits: Dosing at 0.1 to 3.0 mg/kg was accompanied by clonal expansion of CD4+ and CD8+ blood T cells by week 6.

The source is an adult with an advanced solid tumor such as melanoma, head and neck, liver or kidney cancer. The source was CD4+ or CD8+ T cells sorted from blood, collected in a trial of the OX40 agonist ivuxolimab.

CDR3 in amino acids: CASSFDGSYEQYF. CDR3 bases: TGTGCCAGCAGCTTCGACGGCTCCTACGAGCAGTACTTC. The genes are TRBV11-3 and TRBJ2-5; unclear D gene. With the DNA end fitting TRBJ2-7 better, the J assignment may be wrong. CDR3 size: 13 residues. CDR1 is SGHNT, CDR2 YENEEA, per germline.